This TCR beta chain stems from a study of blood T cell repertoires in COVID-19. For the study at large: Samples representing acute and convalescent COVID-19 were sourced from the United States, Italy and Spain. PBMCs, B-cell-depleted T cells, or T cells were the source of the cDNA or gDNA that made up the material.

The CDR3 loop spans 15 amino acids. Germline trimming cut 3 bases from V and 4 bases from J; bases unmatched to any gene: 3. Looked up from germline, CDR1 is SGHRS and CDR2 is YFSETQ. Generated by immunoSEQ multiplex PCR, the TCRdb table keeps only in-frame clones and is missing some. The sample holds approximately 340,000 clones; over 70% are singletons and the top ten take 2.5% to 3%. The genes are TRBV5-1 and TRBJ2-3; TRBD2 aligns across 12 bases. Specimen: peripheral blood. The sequence was collected from a man aged 30 to 39 with active or convalescent COVID-19. The CDR3 bases are TGCGCCAGCAGCTCACTAGCGGGGGGATCAGATACGCAGTATTTT. Translating gives CASSSLAGGSDTQYF.